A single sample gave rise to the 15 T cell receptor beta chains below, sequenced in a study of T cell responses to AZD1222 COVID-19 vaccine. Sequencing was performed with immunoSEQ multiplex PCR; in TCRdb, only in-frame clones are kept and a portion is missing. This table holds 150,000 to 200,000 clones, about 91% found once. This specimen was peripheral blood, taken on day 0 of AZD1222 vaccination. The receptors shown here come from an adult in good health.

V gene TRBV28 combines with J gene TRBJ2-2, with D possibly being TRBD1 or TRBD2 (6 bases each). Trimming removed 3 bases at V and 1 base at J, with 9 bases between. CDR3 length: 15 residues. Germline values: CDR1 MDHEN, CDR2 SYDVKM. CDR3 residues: CASSLGGQNTGELFF. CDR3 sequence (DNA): TGTGCCAGCAGTTTGGGGGGACAGAACACCGGGGAGCTGTTTTTT. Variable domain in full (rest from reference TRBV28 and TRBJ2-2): DVKVTQSSRYLVKRTGEKVFLECVQDMDHENMFWYRQDPGLGLRLIYFSYDVKMKEKGDIPEGYSVSREKKERFSLILESASTNQTSMYLCASSLGGQNTGELFFGEGSRLTVL.

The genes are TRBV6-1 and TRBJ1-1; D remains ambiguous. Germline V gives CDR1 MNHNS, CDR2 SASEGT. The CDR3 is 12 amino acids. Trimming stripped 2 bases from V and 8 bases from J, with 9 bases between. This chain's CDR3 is CASSEREIEAFF. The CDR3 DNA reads TGTGCCAGCAGTGAAAGGGAGATCGAAGCTTTCTTT.

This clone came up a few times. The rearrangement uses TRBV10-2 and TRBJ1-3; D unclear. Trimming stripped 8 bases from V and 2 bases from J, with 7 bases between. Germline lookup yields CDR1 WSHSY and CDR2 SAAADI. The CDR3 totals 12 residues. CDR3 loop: CASGVPGNTIYF. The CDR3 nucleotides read TGCGCCAGCGGCGTGCCTGGAAACACCATATATTTT.

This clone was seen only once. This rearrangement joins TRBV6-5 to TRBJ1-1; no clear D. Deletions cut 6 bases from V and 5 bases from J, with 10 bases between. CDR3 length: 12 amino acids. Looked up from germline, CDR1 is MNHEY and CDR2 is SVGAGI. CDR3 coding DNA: TGTGCCAGCAGCCGGACTGGAACTGAAGCTTTCTTT. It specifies CASSRTGTEAFF.

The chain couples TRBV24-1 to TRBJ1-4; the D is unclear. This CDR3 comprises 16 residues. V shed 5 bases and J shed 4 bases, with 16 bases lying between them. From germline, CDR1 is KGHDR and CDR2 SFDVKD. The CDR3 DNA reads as TGTGCCACCAGTGTAAGCGAAGGATACGGTAATGAAAAACTGTTTTTT. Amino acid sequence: CATSVSEGYGNEKLFF.

Here the CDR3 DNA reads TGTGCCAGCAGCTTAGGGGGACAGGGTGAAAAACTGTTTTTT. Translated, it gives CASSLGGQGEKLFF. V is TRBV7-3 and J is TRBJ1-4, with TRBD1 matching over 9 bases. Germline V lookup: CDR1 SGHTA, CDR2 FQGTGA. With 2 bases clipped from V and 7 bases from J, the junction kept 2 bases outside the gene matches. The CDR3 is 14 amino acids.

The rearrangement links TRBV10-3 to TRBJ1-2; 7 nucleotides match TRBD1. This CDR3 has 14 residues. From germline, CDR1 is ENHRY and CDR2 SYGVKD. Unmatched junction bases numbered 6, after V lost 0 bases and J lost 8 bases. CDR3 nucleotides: TGTGCCATCAGTGAGTCTGTACAGGGGAGCGGCTACACCTTC. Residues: CAISESVQGSGYTF.

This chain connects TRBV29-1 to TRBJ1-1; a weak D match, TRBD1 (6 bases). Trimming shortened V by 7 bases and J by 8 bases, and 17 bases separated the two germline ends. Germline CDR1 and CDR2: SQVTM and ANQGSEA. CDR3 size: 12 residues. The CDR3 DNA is TGCAGCGCCCGGGGGGCAGGCGCCGAAGCTTTCTTT. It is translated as CSARGAGAEAFF.

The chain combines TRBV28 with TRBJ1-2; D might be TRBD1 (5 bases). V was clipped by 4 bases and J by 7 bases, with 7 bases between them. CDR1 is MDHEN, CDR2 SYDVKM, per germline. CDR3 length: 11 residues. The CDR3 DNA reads TGTGCCAGCAGTTATCAGGGTGGCTACACCTTC. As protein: CASSYQGGYTF.

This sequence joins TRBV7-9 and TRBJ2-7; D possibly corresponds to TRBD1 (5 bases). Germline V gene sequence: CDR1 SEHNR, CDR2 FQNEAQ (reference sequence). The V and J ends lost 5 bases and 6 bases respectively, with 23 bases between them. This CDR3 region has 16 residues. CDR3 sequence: CASSPGFSGAAAEQYF. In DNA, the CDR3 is TGTGCCAGCAGCCCCGGCTTTAGTGGGGCCGCGGCCGAGCAGTACTTC. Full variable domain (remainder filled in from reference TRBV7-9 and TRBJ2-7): DTGVSQNPRHKITKRGQNVTFRCDPISEHNRLYWYRQTLGQGPEFLTYFQNEAQLEKSRLLSDRFSAERPKGSFSTLEIQRTEQGDSAMYLCASSPGFSGAAAEQYFGPGTRLTVT.

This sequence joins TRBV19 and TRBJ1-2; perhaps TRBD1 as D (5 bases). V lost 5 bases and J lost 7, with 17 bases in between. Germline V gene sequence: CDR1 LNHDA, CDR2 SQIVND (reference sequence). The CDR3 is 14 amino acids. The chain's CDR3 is CASSFGREKFGYTF. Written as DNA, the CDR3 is TGTGCCAGTAGTTTCGGCAGGGAAAAATTTGGCTACACCTTC.

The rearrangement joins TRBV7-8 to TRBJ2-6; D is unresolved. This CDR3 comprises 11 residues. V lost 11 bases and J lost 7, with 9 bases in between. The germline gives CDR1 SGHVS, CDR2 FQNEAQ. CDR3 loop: CAEQEANVLTF. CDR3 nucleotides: TGTGCCGAGCAGGAAGCCAACGTCCTGACTTTC.

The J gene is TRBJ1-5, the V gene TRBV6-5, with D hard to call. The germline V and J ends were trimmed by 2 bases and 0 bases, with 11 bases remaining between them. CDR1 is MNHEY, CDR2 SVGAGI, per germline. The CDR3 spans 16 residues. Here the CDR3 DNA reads TGTGCCAGCAGTTACCGTTTCCCAAATAGCAATCAGCCCCAGCATTTT. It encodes CASSYRFPNSNQPQHF.

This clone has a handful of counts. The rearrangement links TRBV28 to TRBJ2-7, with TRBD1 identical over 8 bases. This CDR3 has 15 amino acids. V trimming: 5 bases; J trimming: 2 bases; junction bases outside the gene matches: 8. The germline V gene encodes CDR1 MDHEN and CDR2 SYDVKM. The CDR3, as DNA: TGTGCCAGCAGTCGGTCCGGGACAGGAGCCTACGAGCAGTACTTC. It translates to CASSRSGTGAYEQYF.

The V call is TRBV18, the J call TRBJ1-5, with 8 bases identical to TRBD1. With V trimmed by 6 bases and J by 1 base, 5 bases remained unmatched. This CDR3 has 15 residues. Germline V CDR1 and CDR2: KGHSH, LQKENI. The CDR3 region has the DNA TGTGCCAGCTCGCACGGACAGGGAAGCAATCAGCCCCAGCATTTT. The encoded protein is CASSHGQGSNQPQHF.